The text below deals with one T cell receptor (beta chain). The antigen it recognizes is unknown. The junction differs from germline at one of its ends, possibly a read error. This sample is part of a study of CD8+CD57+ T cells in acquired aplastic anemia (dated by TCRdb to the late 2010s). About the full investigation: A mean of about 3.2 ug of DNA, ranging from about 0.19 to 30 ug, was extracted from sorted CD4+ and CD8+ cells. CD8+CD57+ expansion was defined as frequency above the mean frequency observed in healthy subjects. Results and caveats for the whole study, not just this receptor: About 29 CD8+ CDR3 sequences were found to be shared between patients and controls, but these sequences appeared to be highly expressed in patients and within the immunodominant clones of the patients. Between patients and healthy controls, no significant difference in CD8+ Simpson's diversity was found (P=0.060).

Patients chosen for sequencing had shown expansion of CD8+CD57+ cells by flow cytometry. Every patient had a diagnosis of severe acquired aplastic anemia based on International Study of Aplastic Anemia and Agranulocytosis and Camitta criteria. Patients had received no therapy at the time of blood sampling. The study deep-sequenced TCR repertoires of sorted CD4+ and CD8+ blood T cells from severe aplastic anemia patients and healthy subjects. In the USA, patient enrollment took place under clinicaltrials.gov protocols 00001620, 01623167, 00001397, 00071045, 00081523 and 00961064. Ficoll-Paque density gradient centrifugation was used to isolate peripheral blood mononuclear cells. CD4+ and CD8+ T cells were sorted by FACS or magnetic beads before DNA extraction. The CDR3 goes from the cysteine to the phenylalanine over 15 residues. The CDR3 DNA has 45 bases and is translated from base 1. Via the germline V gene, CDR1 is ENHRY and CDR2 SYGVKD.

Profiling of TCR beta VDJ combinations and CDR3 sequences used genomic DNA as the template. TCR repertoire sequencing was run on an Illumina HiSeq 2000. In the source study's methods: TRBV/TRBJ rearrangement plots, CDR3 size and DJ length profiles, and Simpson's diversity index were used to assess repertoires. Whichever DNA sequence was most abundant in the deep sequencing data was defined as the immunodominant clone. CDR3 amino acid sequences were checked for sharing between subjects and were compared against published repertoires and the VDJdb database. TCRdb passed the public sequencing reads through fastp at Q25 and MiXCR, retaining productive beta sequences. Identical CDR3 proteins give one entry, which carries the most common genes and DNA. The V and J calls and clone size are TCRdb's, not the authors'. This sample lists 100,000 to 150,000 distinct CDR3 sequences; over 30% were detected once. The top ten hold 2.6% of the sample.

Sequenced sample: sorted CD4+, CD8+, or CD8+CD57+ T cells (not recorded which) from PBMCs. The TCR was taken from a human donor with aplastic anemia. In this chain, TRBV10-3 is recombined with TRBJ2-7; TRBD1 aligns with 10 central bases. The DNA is TGTGCCAGCAGTGGCGGGACAGGGGCCCTCTACGAGCAGTACTTC. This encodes CASSGGTGALYEQYF.